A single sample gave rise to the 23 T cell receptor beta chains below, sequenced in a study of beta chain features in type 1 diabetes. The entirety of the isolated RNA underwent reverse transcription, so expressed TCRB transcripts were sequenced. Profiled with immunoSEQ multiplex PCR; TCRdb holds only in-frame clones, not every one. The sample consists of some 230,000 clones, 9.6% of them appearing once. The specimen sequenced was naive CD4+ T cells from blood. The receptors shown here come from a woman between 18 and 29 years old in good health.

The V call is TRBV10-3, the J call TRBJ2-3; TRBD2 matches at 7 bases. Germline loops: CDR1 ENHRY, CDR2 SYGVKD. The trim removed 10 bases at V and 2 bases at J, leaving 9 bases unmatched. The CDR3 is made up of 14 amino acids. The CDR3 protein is CATLYSGYTDTQYF. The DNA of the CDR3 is TGTGCCACTCTATATAGCGGGTACACAGATACGCAGTATTTT.

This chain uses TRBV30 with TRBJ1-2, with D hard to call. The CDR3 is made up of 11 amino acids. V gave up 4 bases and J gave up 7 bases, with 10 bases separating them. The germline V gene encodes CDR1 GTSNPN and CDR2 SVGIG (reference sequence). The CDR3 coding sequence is TGTGCCTGGATGTGGAGCGGTGGCTACACCTTC. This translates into CAWMWSGGYTF.

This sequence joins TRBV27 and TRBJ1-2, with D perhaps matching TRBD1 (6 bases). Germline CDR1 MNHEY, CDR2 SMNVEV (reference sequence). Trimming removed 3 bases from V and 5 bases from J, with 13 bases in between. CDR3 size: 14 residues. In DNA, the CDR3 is TGTGCCAGCAGTTTCTTCGGGGGGCGTTATGGCTACACCTTC. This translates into CASSFFGGRYGYTF.

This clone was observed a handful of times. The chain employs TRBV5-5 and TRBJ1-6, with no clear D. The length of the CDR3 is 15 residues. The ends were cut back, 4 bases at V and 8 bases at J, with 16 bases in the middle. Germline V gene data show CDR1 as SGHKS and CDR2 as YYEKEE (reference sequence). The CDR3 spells CASSVVRVRDSPLHF. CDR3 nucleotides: TGTGCCAGCAGCGTGGTTAGGGTGAGGGATTCACCCCTCCACTTT. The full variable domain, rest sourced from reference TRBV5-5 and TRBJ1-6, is DAGVTQSPTHLIKTRGQQVTLRCSPISGHKSVSWYQQVLGQGPQFIFQYYEKEERGRGNFPDRFSARQFPNYSSELNVNALLLGDSALYLCASSVVRVRDSPLHFGNGTRLTVT.

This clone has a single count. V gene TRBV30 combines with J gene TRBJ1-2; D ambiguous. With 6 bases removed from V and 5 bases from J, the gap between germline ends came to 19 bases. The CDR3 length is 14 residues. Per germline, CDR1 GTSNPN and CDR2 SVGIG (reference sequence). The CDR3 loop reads CACDLLSGKYGYTF. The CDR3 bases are TGTGCCTGCGATCTACTGTCAGGAAAATATGGCTACACCTTC.

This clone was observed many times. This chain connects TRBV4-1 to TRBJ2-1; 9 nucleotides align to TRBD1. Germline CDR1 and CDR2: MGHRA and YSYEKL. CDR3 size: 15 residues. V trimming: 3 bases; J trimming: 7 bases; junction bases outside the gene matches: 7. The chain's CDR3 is CASSHRDREMNEQFF. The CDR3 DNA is TGCGCCAGCAGCCATCGGGACAGGGAGATGAATGAGCAGTTCTTC.

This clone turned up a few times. CDR3 nucleotides: TGTGCCAGCAGCTACCGGGTTGGGAAGGGGACTGAAGCTTTCTTT. Translation: CASSYRVGKGTEAFF. This rearrangement joins TRBV11-2 to TRBJ1-1; the D gene is possibly TRBD1 (5 bases). The CDR3 runs to 15 residues. Germline CDR1 reads SGHAT; CDR2 reads FQNNGV. With 4 bases removed from V and 5 bases from J, the gap between germline ends came to 17 bases.

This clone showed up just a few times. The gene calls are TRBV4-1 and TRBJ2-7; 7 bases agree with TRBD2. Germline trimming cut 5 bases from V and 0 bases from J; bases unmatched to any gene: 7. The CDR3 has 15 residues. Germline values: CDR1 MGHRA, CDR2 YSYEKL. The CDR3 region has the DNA TGCGCCAGCAGCTCCATAGCGGGCAGCTCCTACGAGCAGTACTTC. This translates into CASSSIAGSSYEQYF.

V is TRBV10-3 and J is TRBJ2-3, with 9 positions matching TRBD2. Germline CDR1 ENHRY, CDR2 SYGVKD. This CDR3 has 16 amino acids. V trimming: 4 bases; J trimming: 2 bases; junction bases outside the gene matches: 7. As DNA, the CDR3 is TGTGCCATCAGTGCGCTAGCGGGGCCTGCCACAGATACGCAGTATTTT. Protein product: CAISALAGPATDTQYF.

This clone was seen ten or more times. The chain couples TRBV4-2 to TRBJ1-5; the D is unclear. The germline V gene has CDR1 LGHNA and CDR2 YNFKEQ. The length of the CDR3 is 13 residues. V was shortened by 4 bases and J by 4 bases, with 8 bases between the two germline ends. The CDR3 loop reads CASSPSGNQPQHF. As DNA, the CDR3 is TGTGCCAGCAGCCCTTCAGGTAATCAGCCCCAGCATTTT.

The CDR3 loop reads CASSVGDRGVDYGYTF. The DNA for the CDR3 is TGTGCCAGCAGCGTGGGGGACAGGGGTGTAGACTATGGCTACACCTTC. This chain connects TRBV9 to TRBJ1-2; TRBD1 aligns across 10 bases. The CDR3 totals 16 residues. The V gene's germline CDR1 is SGDLS and CDR2 YYNGEE. V dropped 2 bases and J dropped 3; count of bases not matched to a gene: 7.

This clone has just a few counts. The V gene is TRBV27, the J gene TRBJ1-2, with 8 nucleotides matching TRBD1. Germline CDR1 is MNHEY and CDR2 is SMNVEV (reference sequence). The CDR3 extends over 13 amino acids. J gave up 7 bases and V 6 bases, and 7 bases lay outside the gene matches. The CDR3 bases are TGTGCCAGCAGATCGACAGGGGAGCGTGGCTACACCTTC. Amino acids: CASRSTGERGYTF.

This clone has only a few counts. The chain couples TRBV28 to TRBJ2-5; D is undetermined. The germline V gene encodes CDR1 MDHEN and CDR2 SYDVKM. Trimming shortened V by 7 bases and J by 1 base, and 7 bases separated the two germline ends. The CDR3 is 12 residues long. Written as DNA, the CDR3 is TGTGCCAGCAAGGCGGTCCAAGAGACCCAGTACTTC. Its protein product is CASKAVQETQYF.

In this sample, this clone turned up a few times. The CDR3 DNA is TGTGCCTGGGAGAGGACAGGAGCTCAAGAGACCCAGTACTTC. Amino acid sequence: CAWERTGAQETQYF. The chain recombines TRBV30 with TRBJ2-5; TRBD1 matches at 7 bases. The CDR3 covers 14 residues. Germline V gene lookup returns CDR1 GTSNPN and CDR2 SVGIG (reference sequence). The V segment lost 5 bases and the J segment 2 bases; nucleotides outside the gene matches: 8.

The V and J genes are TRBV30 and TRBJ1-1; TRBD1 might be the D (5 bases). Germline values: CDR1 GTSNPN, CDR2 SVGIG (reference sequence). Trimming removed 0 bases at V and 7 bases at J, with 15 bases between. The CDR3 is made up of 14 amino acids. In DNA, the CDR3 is TGTGCCTGGAGTGTACGCAGGGAGGCCGGTGAAGCTTTCTTT. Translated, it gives CAWSVRREAGEAFF.

In DNA, the CDR3 is TGTGCCAGCAGTGAAATCAGGGACACTGAAGCTTTCTTT. Its translation is CASSEIRDTEAFF. This chain uses TRBV6-1 with TRBJ1-1, with D maybe TRBD1 (5 bases). CDR3 length: 13 amino acids. Germline V lookup: CDR1 MNHNS, CDR2 SASEGT. V lost 2 bases, J lost 3 bases, and 7 bases lay in between.

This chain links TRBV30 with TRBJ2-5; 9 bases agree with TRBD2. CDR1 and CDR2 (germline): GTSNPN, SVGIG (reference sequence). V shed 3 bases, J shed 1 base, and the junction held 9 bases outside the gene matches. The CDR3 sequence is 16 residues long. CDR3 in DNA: TGTGCCTGGAGCAAGGGGGCGGGAGGGCTCCAAGAGACCCAGTACTTC. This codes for CAWSKGAGGLQETQYF.

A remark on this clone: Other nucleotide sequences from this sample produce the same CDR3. CDR3: CASSLGRSTDTQYF. The CDR3 bases are TGTGCCAGCAGCTTGGGCAGGAGCACAGATACGCAGTATTTT. This chain connects TRBV5-5 to TRBJ2-3; D is unclear. The germline CDR1 and CDR2 sequences are SGHKS and YYEKEE (reference sequence). This CDR3 is built from 14 residues. Trimming left V 0 bases short and J 0 bases short, with 5 bases between. Together with reference TRBV5-5 and TRBJ2-3, the CDR3 gives the full variable domain: DAGVTQSPTHLIKTRGQQVTLRCSPISGHKSVSWYQQVLGQGPQFIFQYYEKEERGRGNFPDRFSARQFPNYSSELNVNALLLGDSALYLCASSLGRSTDTQYFGPGTRLTVL.

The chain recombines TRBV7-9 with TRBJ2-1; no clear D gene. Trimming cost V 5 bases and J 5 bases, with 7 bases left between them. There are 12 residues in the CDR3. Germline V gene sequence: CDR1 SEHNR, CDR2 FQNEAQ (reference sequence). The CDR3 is CASSPSDNEQFF. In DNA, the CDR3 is TGTGCCAGCAGCCCGTCAGACAATGAGCAGTTCTTC.

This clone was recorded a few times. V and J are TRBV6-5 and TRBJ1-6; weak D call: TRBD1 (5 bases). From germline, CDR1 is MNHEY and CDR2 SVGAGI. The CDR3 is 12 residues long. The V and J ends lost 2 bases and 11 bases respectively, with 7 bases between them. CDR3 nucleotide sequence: TGTGCCAGCAGTTACCAAGGGGCACCCCTCCACTTT. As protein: CASSYQGAPLHF.

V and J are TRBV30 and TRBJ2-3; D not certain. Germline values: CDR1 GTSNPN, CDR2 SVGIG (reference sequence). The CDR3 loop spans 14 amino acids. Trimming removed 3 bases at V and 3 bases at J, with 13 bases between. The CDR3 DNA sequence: TGTGCCTGGAGGAGCATGAGGAATACAGATACGCAGTATTTT. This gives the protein CAWRSMRNTDTQYF.

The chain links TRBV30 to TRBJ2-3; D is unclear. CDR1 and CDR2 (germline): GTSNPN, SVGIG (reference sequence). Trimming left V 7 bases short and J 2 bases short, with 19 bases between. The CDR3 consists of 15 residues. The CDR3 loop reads CAFHMARRPTDTQYF. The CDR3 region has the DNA TGTGCCTTCCACATGGCTAGACGTCCCACAGATACGCAGTATTTT.

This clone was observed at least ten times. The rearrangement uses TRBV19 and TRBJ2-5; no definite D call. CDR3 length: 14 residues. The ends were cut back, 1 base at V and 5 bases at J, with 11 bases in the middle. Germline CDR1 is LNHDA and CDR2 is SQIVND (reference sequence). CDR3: CASSIVNRKETQYF. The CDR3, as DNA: TGTGCCAGTAGTATAGTGAACAGAAAGGAGACCCAGTACTTC. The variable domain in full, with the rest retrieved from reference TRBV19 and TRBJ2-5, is DGGITQSPKYLFRKEGQNVTLSCEQNLNHDAMYWYRQDPGQGLRLIYYSQIVNDFQKGDIAEGYSVSREKKESFPLTVTSAQKNPTAFYLCASSIVNRKETQYFGPGTRLLVL.